This is a list of T cell receptor beta chains from one sample in a study of identical twins. TCRdb processed the 5' RACE reads anew with MiXCR; each CDR3 protein has one entry. Among approximately 620,000 distinct CDR3 sequences listed, around 8.6% were seen once. The sample was also linked to a second study, of yellow fever vaccine responses in identical twins.

The material sequenced was PBMCs. The receptors originated from a woman aged 18-30 years in good health. The CDR3 runs from the conserved cysteine through the conserved F or W. A D gene is named only where the DNA matches it firmly. Clone sizes are given selectively: once, few, many, or a class where the clone is expanded.

J gene | clone size | V gene | D gene | CDR3 protein | CDR3 DNA
TRBJ2-3 | - | TRBV5-3 | - | CARSFSGLSTDTQYF | TGTGCCAGAAGCTTCAGCGGACTTAGCACAGATACGCAGTATTTT
TRBJ2-3 | few | TRBV9 | TRBD2 | CASSVGRGITDTQYF | TGTGCCAGCAGCGTAGGGCGGGGGATCACAGATACGCAGTATTTT
TRBJ2-3 | - | TRBV3-1 | - | CASSHRGAKADTQYF | TGTGCCAGCAGCCACCGAGGGGCCAAAGCAGATACGCAGTATTTT
TRBJ2-5 | - | TRBV11-2 | - | CASSADPGSPAETQYF | TGTGCCAGCAGCGCGGATCCAGGGTCGCCGGCGGAGACCCAGTACTTC
TRBJ2-1 | many | TRBV7-6 | - | CASSLLGPAGPGYQFF | TGTGCCAGCAGCTTACTAGGTCCGGCGGGACCTGGATACCAGTTCTTC
TRBJ2-7 | few | TRBV7-9 | - | CASSFGIRSYEQYF | TGTGCCAGCAGCTTCGGGATTAGGTCCTACGAGCAGTACTTC
TRBJ2-7 | - | TRBV19 | - | CASRDRPIGEQYF | TGTGCCAGCCGGGACCGGCCGATAGGGGAGCAGTACTTC
TRBJ2-1 | - | TRBV7-2 | - | CASSLYRGFNEQFF | TGTGCCAGCAGCCTGTACCGGGGGTTCAATGAGCAGTTCTTC
TRBJ2-7 | - | TRBV12-5 | - | CASGLALRGQQYF | TGTGCTAGTGGTTTGGCCCTCAGGGGCCAGCAGTACTTC
TRBJ2-7 | few | TRBV5-1 | - | CASSLSMITYEQYF | TGCGCCAGCAGCTTGAGTATGATCACCTACGAGCAGTACTTC
TRBJ2-3 | few | TRBV4-2 | - | CASSQDRRGDATDTQYF | TGTGCCAGCAGCCAAGATCGGCGCGGGGACGCCACAGATACGCAGTATTTT
TRBJ2-1 | many | TRBV5-1 | TRBD2 | CAGWGGNEQFF | TGCGCCGGATGGGGGGGAAATGAGCAGTTCTTC
TRBJ2-1 | - | TRBV20-1 | - | CSAGTSSYNEQFF | TGCAGTGCGGGGACCAGTTCCTACAATGAGCAGTTCTTC
TRBJ2-1 | - | TRBV5-1 | TRBD1 | CASSLSGQGLSYNEQFF | TGCGCCAGCAGCTTGTCGGGACAGGGTCTCTCCTACAATGAGCAGTTCTTC
TRBJ1-1 | few | TRBV29-1 | TRBD1 | CSARDRGYGTEAFF | TGCAGCGCCCGGGACAGGGGGTATGGCACTGAAGCTTTCTTT
TRBJ2-3 | - | TRBV7-2 | TRBD2 | CASRSGGGPSVTQYF | TGTGCCAGCAGATCGGGGGGAGGGCCTTCAGTTACGCAGTATTTT
TRBJ1-1 | many | TRBV6-4 | - | CASSDKGNTEAFF | TGTGCCAGCAGTGATAAGGGGAACACTGAAGCTTTCTTT
TRBJ2-1 | - | TRBV27 | TRBD2 | CASRLAGGHYNEQFF | TGTGCCAGCAGGCTAGCGGGAGGGCACTACAATGAGCAGTTCTTC
TRBJ2-1 | many | TRBV5-1 | - | CASSLVAVAYNEQFF | TGCGCCAGCAGCTTGGTTGCCGTTGCCTACAATGAGCAGTTCTTC
TRBJ2-2 | - | TRBV4-3 | - | CASSQDISGELFF | TGCGCCAGCAGCCAAGATATCAGCGGGGAGCTGTTTTTT
TRBJ2-5 | few | TRBV15 | - | CATSRDKGVRELLQETQYF | TGTGCCACCAGCAGAGATAAGGGCGTCCGGGAGCTGTTGCAAGAGACCCAGTACTTC
TRBJ2-3 | - | TRBV7-6 | - | CASSPPGWRGTTDTQYF | TGTGCCAGCAGCCCTCCGGGGTGGCGTGGTACCACAGATACGCAGTATTTT
TRBJ2-2 | - | TRBV2 | - | CASSEALRAGELFF | -
TRBJ2-1 | few | TRBV24-1 | TRBD2 | CATSDGTSSNEQFF | TGTGCCACCAGTGATGGGACTAGCTCGAATGAGCAGTTCTTC
TRBJ2-5 | many | TRBV12-1 | - | CASSLEIRKETQYF | TGTGCCAGCAGCTTGGAAATACGAAAGGAGACCCAGTACTTC
TRBJ2-1 | few | TRBV18 | - | CASSRQSSYNEQFF | TGTGCCAGCTCACGACAGAGCTCCTACAATGAGCAGTTCTTC
TRBJ2-7 | - | TRBV28 | TRBD1 | CASSPGQGRIHEQYF | TGTGCCAGCAGTCCAGGACAGGGTCGCATACACGAGCAGTACTTC
TRBJ2-2 | - | TRBV5-1 | - | CASSLVASTGELVF | TGCGCCAGCAGCTTGGTAGCGTCCACCGGGGAGCTGGTTTTT
TRBJ1-6 | - | TRBV7-6 | TRBD1 | CASSPRDSNSPLHF | TGTGCCAGCAGCCCTCGGGACAGCAATTCACCCCTCCACTTT
TRBJ2-1 | - | TRBV11-2 | TRBD2 | CASSLKARAGGPAGEQFF | TGTGCCAGCAGCTTAAAAGCTCGAGCGGGAGGGCCCGCAGGTGAGCAGTTCTTC
TRBJ2-3 | - | TRBV24-1 | TRBD1 | CATSDWAQGGTDTQYF | TGTGCCACCAGTGATTGGGCCCAGGGGGGCACAGATACGCAGTATTTT
TRBJ2-7 | - | TRBV5-1 | TRBD1 | CASSWGQGGTEQYF | TGCGCCAGCAGCTGGGGACAGGGGGGGACCGAGCAGTACTTC
TRBJ2-7 | - | TRBV3-1 | - | CASSQDRVGPPRF | TGTGCCAGCAGCCAAGATCGGGTTGGTCCTCCGCGGTTC
TRBJ2-1 | few | TRBV6-2/TRBV6-3 | - | CASSYPDRFGYNEQFF | TGTGCCAGCAGTTACCCAGACAGGTTCGGGTACAATGAGCAGTTCTTC
TRBJ2-1 | - | TRBV5-6 | - | CASSSNTYNEQFF | TGTGCCAGCAGTTCCAATACTTACAATGAGCAGTTCTTC
TRBJ1-1 | few | TRBV29-1 | - | CSVEEWYTEAFF | TGCAGCGTTGAAGAATGGTACACTGAAGCTTTCTTT
TRBJ1-1 | few | TRBV3-1 | - | CASSQVVGNTEAFF | TGTGCCAGCAGCCAAGTAGTGGGAAACACTGAAGCTTTCTTT
TRBJ2-4 | many | TRBV4-1 | - | CASSQDYENIQYF | TGCGCCAGCAGCCAAGACTACGAAAACATTCAGTACTTC
TRBJ2-2 | - | TRBV24-1 | TRBD2 | CATSDAGGGNTGELFF | TGTGCCACCAGTGATGCGGGAGGGGGGAACACCGGGGAGCTGTTTTTT
TRBJ2-7 | - | TRBV27 | TRBD1 | CAVRDRGQYEQYF | TGTGCCGTTCGAGACAGGGGGCAATACGAGCAGTACTTC
TRBJ1-4 | many | TRBV15 | TRBD1 | CATSRTVTGWEKLFF | TGTGCCACCAGCAGGACCGTGACAGGGTGGGAAAAACTGTTTTTT
TRBJ2-7 | - | TRBV7-9 | - | CASSLTRTAESYEQYF | TGTGCCAGCAGCCTCACAAGAACAGCGGAGTCCTACGAGCAGTACTTC
TRBJ2-7 | many | TRBV6-1 | TRBD1 | CASRTGTGPYEQYF | TGTGCCAGCAGGACCGGGACAGGGCCTTACGAGCAGTACTTC
TRBJ2-5 | few | TRBV20-1 | - | CSARVGIGETQYF | TGCAGTGCTAGAGTCGGTATCGGAGAGACCCAGTACTTC
TRBJ2-7 | many | TRBV20-1 | TRBD2 | CSAKAGVDYEQYF | TGCAGTGCTAAAGCGGGAGTTGACTACGAGCAGTACTTC